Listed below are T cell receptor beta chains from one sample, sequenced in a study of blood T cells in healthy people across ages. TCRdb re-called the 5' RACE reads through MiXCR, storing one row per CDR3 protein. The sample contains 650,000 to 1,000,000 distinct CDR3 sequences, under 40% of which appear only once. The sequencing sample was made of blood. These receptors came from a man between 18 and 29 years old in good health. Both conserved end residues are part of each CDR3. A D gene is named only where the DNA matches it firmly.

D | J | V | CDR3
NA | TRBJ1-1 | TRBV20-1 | CSARDAAMNTEAFF
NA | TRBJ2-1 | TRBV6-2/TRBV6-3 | CASSYFDGSYNEQFF
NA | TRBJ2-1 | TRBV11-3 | CASSPQGPGTEQFF
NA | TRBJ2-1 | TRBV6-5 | CASSTGAPRYNKQFF
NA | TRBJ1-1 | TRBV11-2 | CASSGQSNAEAFF
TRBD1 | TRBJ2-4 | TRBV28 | CASSPGQGSGQNIQYF
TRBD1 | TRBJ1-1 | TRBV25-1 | CANRGAGWWKAFF
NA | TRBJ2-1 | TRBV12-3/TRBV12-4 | CASVRGGHSYNEQFF
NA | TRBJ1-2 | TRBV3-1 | CASSTQGVGYTF
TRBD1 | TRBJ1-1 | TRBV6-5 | CASSPRTGGADGTEAFF
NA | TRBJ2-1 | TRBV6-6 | CASSLDKPLNEQFF
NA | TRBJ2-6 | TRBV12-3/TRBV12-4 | CASAYGQSGANVLTF
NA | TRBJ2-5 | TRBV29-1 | CSVYVGLYGQYF
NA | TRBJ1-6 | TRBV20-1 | CSASGARRSSYNSPLHF
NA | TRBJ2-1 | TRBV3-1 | CASSQGYLEQFF
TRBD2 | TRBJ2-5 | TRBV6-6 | CASSYGLAGGYNEQYF
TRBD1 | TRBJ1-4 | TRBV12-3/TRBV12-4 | CASSSPGTGDEKLFF
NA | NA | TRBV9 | CASSPWQELSYEQYF
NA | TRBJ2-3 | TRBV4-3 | CASSRGPASTDTQYF
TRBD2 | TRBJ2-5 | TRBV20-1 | CSARGTSLSETQYF
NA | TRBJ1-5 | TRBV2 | CASRDDQPQHF
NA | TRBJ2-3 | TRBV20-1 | CSAEGGRLTSTDTQYF
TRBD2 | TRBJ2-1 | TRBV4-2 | CASNQEGEIAGYNEQFF
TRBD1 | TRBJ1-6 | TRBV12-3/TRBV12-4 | CASSGGDRGSPLHF
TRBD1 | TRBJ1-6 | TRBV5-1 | CASSPGTGYYNSPLHF
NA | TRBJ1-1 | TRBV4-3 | CASSQKTGGWTEAFF
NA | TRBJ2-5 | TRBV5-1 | CASSLPSETQYF
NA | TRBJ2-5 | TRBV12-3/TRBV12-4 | CASSPQGHEQYF
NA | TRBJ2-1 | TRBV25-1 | CASSEAQGSGNEQFF
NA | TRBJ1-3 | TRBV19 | CASSLEFAGNTIYF
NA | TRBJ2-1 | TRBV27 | CASQRVGVYNEQFF
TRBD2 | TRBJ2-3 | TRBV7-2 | CASSPTATSGGGDTQYF
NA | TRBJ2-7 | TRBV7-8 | CASSSRTGASYNEQYF